The text below deals with one T cell receptor beta chain. The sample belongs to a study of blood T cell repertoires in COVID-19. Assay: immunoSEQ multiplex PCR; the TCRdb copy retains only in-frame clones and omits some. The sample consists of under 20,000 clones, around 84% of them appearing once. The clonotype originates from a human donor with active COVID-19. The donor label of this sample is uncertain. Sequenced sample: peripheral blood.

In DNA form, the CDR3 reads TGTGCCAGCAGGAGACAGGGAAATGAGCAGTTCTTC. This codes for CASRRQGNEQFF. The chain employs TRBV6-5 and TRBJ2-1; 7 nucleotides match TRBD1. The J segment lost 7 bases and the V segment lost 6 bases, leaving 3 bases of the junction unmatched. The CDR3 covers 12 residues. Germline lookup yields CDR1 MNHEY and CDR2 SVGAGI.